These 20 T cell receptor beta chains originate from one sample sequenced in a study of blood T cells in healthy people across ages (dated by TCRdb to the mid-2010s). Libraries were made using 5' RACE. The reads were generated on an Illumina HiSeq 2500. A second PCR of roughly 7 to 12 cycles was run with a J-beta primer mix and a sample-barcoded 5' primer. The raw public reads went through TCRdb reprocessing: fastp at Q25, MiXCR clone calling, in-frame beta chains kept. Records with the same CDR3 protein are collapsed into one entry carrying the most frequent genes and DNA. This sample lists about 780,000 distinct CDR3 sequences; 20% to 30% were detected once. The ten largest clones add up to around 3% of the sample. Another study also made use of these data, one on T cells of mothers and their children.

Sequencing used blood. These TCRs come from a boy younger than 18 in good health.

The rearrangement uses TRBV27 and TRBJ2-7, with a weak D call TRBD1 (6 bases). Germline V gene sequence: CDR1 MNHEY, CDR2 SMNVEV (reference sequence). V lost 8 bases and J lost 5, with 13 bases in between. The CDR3 covers 12 residues. DNA of the CDR3: TGTGCCAGCGGAATACAGGGAAACGAGCAGTACTTC. Protein: CASGIQGNEQYF.

The chain joins TRBV6-1 to TRBJ2-4; possible D gene TRBD2, 6 bases. Trimming pared 1 base from V and 8 bases from J, leaving 12 bases between. The CDR3 length is 14 residues. Germline V lookup: CDR1 MNHNS, CDR2 SASEGT. Here the CDR3 DNA reads TGTGCCAGCAGTGAAGACGGGGAGGAGCACATTCAGTACTTC. Encoded protein: CASSEDGEEHIQYF.

This clonotype has a handful of counts. The V and J genes are TRBV20-1 and TRBJ1-2; a weak D match, TRBD1 (5 bases). The CDR3 runs to 13 residues. V lost 0 bases and J lost 7, with 12 bases in between. From germline, CDR1 is DFQATT and CDR2 SNEGSKA (reference sequence). This CDR3 reads CSAREDPGGGYTF. In DNA form, the CDR3 reads TGCAGTGCTAGAGAGGACCCCGGGGGTGGCTACACCTTC.

This clonotype was detected many times. The V call is TRBV29-1, the J call TRBJ2-4; D ambiguous. The CDR3 has 13 residues. Germline CDR1 reads SQVTM; CDR2 reads ANQGSEA. V was clipped by 4 bases and J by 1 base, with 8 bases between them. For the CDR3, the DNA is TGCAGCGTTGTTTTGTGGGCCAAAAACATTCAGTACTTC. It codes for CSVVLWAKNIQYF.

The J gene is TRBJ2-5, the V gene TRBV6-1, with unresolved D. The length of the CDR3 is 14 residues. Germline CDR1 MNHNS, CDR2 SASEGT. Trimming cost V 2 bases and J 4 bases, with 11 bases left between them. In DNA, the CDR3 is TGTGCCAGCAGTGAAATGTCGCCCTCAGAGACCCAGTACTTC. Translated: CASSEMSPSETQYF.

The genes are TRBV5-1 and TRBJ1-1; D gene uncertain. V lost 2 bases, J lost 6 bases, and 11 bases lay in between. The CDR3 contains 13 residues. Germline V gives CDR1 SGHRS, CDR2 YFSETQ. The CDR3: CASSLEGQAEAFF. The CDR3 DNA sequence: TGCGCCAGCAGCTTAGAGGGCCAGGCTGAAGCTTTCTTT.

This clonotype was counted between two and nine times. V is TRBV5-1 and J is TRBJ2-7; 8 bases align to TRBD1. V shed 3 bases and J 7 bases; nucleotides not matched to a gene: 15. The V gene's germline CDR1 is SGHRS and CDR2 YFSETQ. The CDR3 length is 16 residues. CDR3 residues: CASSSFIIDRGDEQYF. The DNA of the CDR3 is TGCGCCAGCAGCTCCTTTATTATAGACAGGGGAGATGAGCAGTACTTC.

This clonotype showed up just a few times. The chain recombines TRBV4-1 with TRBJ2-5, with D tentatively TRBD1 (5 bases). CDR3 length: 18 residues. Per germline, CDR1 MGHRA and CDR2 YSYEKL. Trimming left V 2 bases short and J 1 base short, with 20 bases between. This CDR3 reads CASSQTVGWQGIQETQYF. The CDR3 DNA follows: TGCGCCAGCAGCCAAACCGTCGGGTGGCAGGGCATCCAAGAGACCCAGTACTTC.

In this sample, this clonotype turned up a few times. The chain uses TRBV12-3 or TRBV12-4 and TRBJ1-2, with D perhaps matching TRBD1 (5 bases). This CDR3 contains 14 residues. The V end was cut by 1 base, the J end by 3 bases, with 9 bases between. For the CDR3, the DNA is TGTGCCAGCAGTTTAGAGACAGAAGACTATGGCTACACCTTC. It codes for CASSLETEDYGYTF.

The chain joins TRBV7-9 to TRBJ2-2; no firm D call. Germline loops: CDR1 SEHNR, CDR2 FQNEAQ (reference sequence). This CDR3 has 13 amino acids. V was clipped by 3 bases and J by 7 bases, with 9 bases between them. The DNA for the CDR3 is TGTGCCAGCAGCTTCAAGGTGGACGGGGAGCTGTTTTTT. Its protein is CASSFKVDGELFF. The full variable domain, rest sourced from reference TRBV7-9 and TRBJ2-2, is DTGVSQNPRHKITKRGQNVTFRCDPISEHNRLYWYRQTLGQGPEFLTYFQNEAQLEKSRLLSDRFSAERPKGSFSTLEIQRTEQGDSAMYLCASSFKVDGELFFGEGSRLTVL.

V gene TRBV5-5 combines with J gene TRBJ2-7; D perhaps matches TRBD2 (6 bases). This CDR3 contains 15 residues. The germline V gene has CDR1 SGHKS and CDR2 YYEKEE (reference sequence). Deletions cut 7 bases from V and 2 bases from J, with 19 bases between. The CDR3 bases are TGTGCCAGCGATTATGGGGGGACCGGTGCCTACGAGCAGTACTTC. Protein sequence: CASDYGGTGAYEQYF.

This chain links TRBV6-6 with TRBJ2-3; D is ambiguous. Germline V gene lookup returns CDR1 MNHNY and CDR2 SVGAGI (reference sequence). CDR3 length: 13 amino acids. V lost 5 bases and J lost 3, with 9 bases in between. The CDR3 coding sequence is TGTGCCAGCAGTCCCCCGGAGACAGATACGCAGTATTTT. Its translation is CASSPPETDTQYF.

The table lists this clonotype with a few counts. The V and J genes are TRBV12-3 or TRBV12-4 and TRBJ1-1, with D perhaps matching TRBD1 (5 bases). Trimming shortened V by 3 bases and J by 4 bases, and 12 bases separated the two germline ends. The CDR3 has 14 amino acids. The CDR3 nucleotides read TGTGCCAGCAGTTTCTCAGGGTCTAGCACTGAAGCTTTCTTT. Protein product: CASSFSGSSTEAFF.

The CDR3 region is CASSERGGTDTIYF. Written as DNA, the CDR3 is TGTGCCAGCAGCGAACGTGGCGGGACGGACACCATATATTTT. The chain carries TRBV9 and TRBJ1-3, with D maybe TRBD1 (5 bases). Germline V gene data show CDR1 as SGDLS and CDR2 as YYNGEE. The CDR3 loop spans 14 amino acids. V lost 3 bases to trimming and J lost 8 bases, with 15 bases between them.

This clonotype was seen only a few times. The DNA for the CDR3 is TGCGCCAGCAGCCTTGACGCTAGCGGGGGGAATGAGCAGTTCTTC. Translated, it gives CASSLDASGGNEQFF. V and J are TRBV5-1 and TRBJ2-1; 11 nucleotides align to TRBD2. The CDR3 sequence is 15 residues long. The J segment lost 7 bases and the V segment lost 4 bases, leaving 7 bases of the junction unmatched. CDR1 and CDR2 (germline): SGHRS, YFSETQ.

V gene TRBV20-1 combines with J gene TRBJ2-1; TRBD2 is a possible D gene (7 bases). Germline V gives CDR1 DFQATT, CDR2 SNEGSKA (reference sequence). The CDR3 sequence is 15 residues long. V lost 0 bases and J 9 bases, leaving 18 bases between the germline ends. CDR3 nucleotide sequence: TGCAGTGCTAGAGATCAGAACGGGGGGCAAATTGAGCAGTTCTTC. Residues: CSARDQNGGQIEQFF.

The V gene is TRBV5-1, the J gene TRBJ2-5; D might be TRBD2 (6 bases). V shed 0 bases and J shed 5 bases, with 11 bases lying between them. Germline loops: CDR1 SGHRS, CDR2 YFSETQ. This CDR3 has 14 residues. CDR3 DNA sequence: TGCGCCAGCAGCTTGGCCCATGGGAGGGAGACCCAGTACTTC. Translating gives CASSLAHGRETQYF.

This clonotype has only a few counts. The chain recombines TRBV2 with TRBJ2-7, with D unclear. V was clipped by 3 bases and J by 2 bases, with 11 bases between them. The CDR3 has 14 residues. CDR1 and CDR2 from the germline V gene are SNHLY and FYNNEI. The CDR3 is CASSDRLLPYEQYF. For the CDR3, the DNA is TGTGCCAGCAGTGACAGACTGCTACCCTACGAGCAGTACTTC. Full variable domain (missing parts from reference TRBV2 and TRBJ2-7): EPEVTQTPSHQVTQMGQEVILRCVPISNHLYFYWYRQILGQKVEFLVSFYNNEISEKSEIFDDQFSVERPDGSNFTLKIRSTKLEDSAMYFCASSDRLLPYEQYFGPGTRLTVT.

The chain recombines TRBV9 with TRBJ2-7; 12 bases fit TRBD2. This CDR3 is 15 amino acids long. With V trimmed by 0 bases and J by 4 bases, 2 bases remained unmatched. Germline V gives CDR1 SGDLS, CDR2 YYNGEE. The CDR3 sequence is CASSVGTSGEYEQYF. In nucleotides, the CDR3 is TGTGCCAGCAGCGTAGGGACTAGCGGGGAGTACGAGCAGTACTTC.

This clonotype is a singleton in its sample. The chain links TRBV5-8 to TRBJ2-6; TRBD1 or TRBD2 may be the D gene (5 bases each). Trimming pared 4 bases from V and 0 bases from J, leaving 17 bases between. CDR1 is SGHTS, CDR2 YDEGEE, per germline. The CDR3 runs to 18 residues. The CDR3 loop is CASSGGRVFHSGANVLTF. In nucleotides, the CDR3 is TGTGCCAGCAGCGGGGGTAGGGTGTTTCACTCTGGGGCCAACGTCCTGACTTTC.